The 4 T cell receptor beta chains below were found in one sample sequenced in a study of T cell responses to AZD1222 COVID-19 vaccine. Generated by immunoSEQ multiplex PCR, the TCRdb table keeps only in-frame clones and is missing some. The repertoire holds around 160,000 clones, with 80% to 95% as singletons. Material: peripheral blood, obtained on day 0 of MenACWY control vaccination. All receptors derive from an adult in good health.

The rearrangement uses TRBV5-1 and TRBJ1-1; unclear D gene. In germline, CDR1 is SGHRS, CDR2 YFSETQ. The CDR3 consists of 17 residues. V shed 3 bases and J shed 1 base, with 19 bases lying between them. In nucleotides, the CDR3 is TGCGCCAGCAGCTGGGTGGGTGGAAGGGCCTCGAACACTGAAGCTTTCTTT. This gives the protein CASSWVGGRASNTEAFF.

This chain links TRBV5-1 with TRBJ1-2, with D tentatively TRBD1 (5 bases). V was pared by 0 bases and J by 8 bases, with 11 bases between. This CDR3 comprises 13 residues. CDR1 and CDR2 from the germline V gene are SGHRS and YFSETQ. CDR3 sequence: CASSLAGVSGYTF. In DNA form, the CDR3 reads TGCGCCAGCAGCTTGGCGGGGGTGAGCGGCTACACCTTC.

The chain employs TRBV11-2 and TRBJ1-2; no clear D gene. Germline V gene sequence: CDR1 SGHAT, CDR2 FQNNGV. CDR3 length: 15 residues. Trimming left V 5 bases short and J 8 bases short, with 21 bases between. The CDR3 bases are TGTGCCAGCAGCCCCCCCGTGTGGAGGGAGGAAGGCTACACCTTC. It specifies CASSPPVWREEGYTF.

The chain has TRBV7-3 and TRBJ2-3; 11 bases line up with TRBD2. V shed 5 bases and J 8 bases; nucleotides not matched to a gene: 21. Looked up from germline, CDR1 is SGHTA and CDR2 is FQGTGA. CDR3 size: 19 residues. The CDR3 region has the DNA TGTGCCAGCAGCCTACTACCTCGATCGGGACTAGCGGTACCTTTTACGCAGTATTTT. It encodes CASSLLPRSGLAVPFTQYF.